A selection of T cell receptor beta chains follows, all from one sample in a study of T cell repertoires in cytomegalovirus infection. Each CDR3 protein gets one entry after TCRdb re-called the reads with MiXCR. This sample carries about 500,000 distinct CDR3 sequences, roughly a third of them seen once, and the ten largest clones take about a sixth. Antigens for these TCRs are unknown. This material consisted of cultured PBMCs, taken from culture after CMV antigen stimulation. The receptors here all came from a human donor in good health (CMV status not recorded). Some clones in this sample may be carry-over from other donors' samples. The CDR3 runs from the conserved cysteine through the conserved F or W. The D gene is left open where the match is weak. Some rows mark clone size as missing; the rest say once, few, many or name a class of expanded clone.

TGTGCCAGCAGCTCCCGAGCCCCGGGACTAGCGGGAATACTGAATGAGCAGTTCTTC | CASSSRAPGLAGILNEQFF | many | TRBJ2-1 | TRBV11-2 | TRBD2
TGTGCCATCAGCACCCGACTAGCGGGAGGGGGCAATGAGCAGTTCTTC | CAISTRLAGGGNEQFF | - | TRBJ2-1 | TRBV10-3 | TRBD2
TGCGCCAGCAGCCACACAAGAACAGGGTCCATTGAGCAGTTCTTC | CASSHTRTGSIEQFF | - | TRBJ2-1 | TRBV4-1 | -
TGTGCCAGCAGCTCGGGGTGGTCTAATGAAAAACTGTTTTTT | CASSSGWSNEKLFF | many | TRBJ1-4 | TRBV7-2 | -
TGTGCCAGCAGCCGGGCAGGGGCAGAGACCCAGTACTTC | CASSRAGAETQYF | few | TRBJ2-5 | TRBV11-2 | -
TGTGCCAGCAGTCAAAACGCTAACTATGGCTACACCTTC | CASSQNANYGYTF | - | TRBJ1-2 | TRBV27 | -
TGTGCCAGCAGCTTGACAGCCTACGAGCAGTACTTC | CASSLTAYEQYF | many | TRBJ2-7 | TRBV7-2 | -
TGTGCCAGCAGCCCGCGGGAGTTGGGACCCTCTCATGAGCAGTTCTTC | CASSPRELGPSHEQFF | few | TRBJ2-1 | TRBV4-2 | TRBD2
TGTGCCAGCAGCTCGGGATCCTATCAGGGGACTGAAGCTTTCTTT | CASSSGSYQGTEAFF | - | TRBJ1-1 | TRBV7-3 | -
TGTGCCAGCAGCTTAGCGCCAGGGGGCTCCTATAATTCACCCCTCCACTTT | CASSLAPGGSYNSPLHF | - | TRBJ1-6 | TRBV7-8 | TRBD1
TGTGCCAGCAGTGTTAGGCCTAGCGGGAGAGGTGGGAATGAGCAGTTCTTC | CASSVRPSGRGGNEQFF | - | TRBJ2-1 | TRBV2 | TRBD2
TGTGCCAGCAGCTCAAACCTCAGACTAAGCGGCCAAGAGACCCAGTACTTC | CASSSNLRLSGQETQYF | - | TRBJ2-5 | TRBV11-2 | -
TGTGCCAGCAGCTTAGCTGTGGCCCCCAACATTCAGTACTTC | CASSLAVAPNIQYF | - | TRBJ2-4 | TRBV7-2 | -
TGTGCCACCAGTAGGGCCGATGCGGGATGGTTCTTC | CATSRADAGWFF | - | TRBJ2-1 | TRBV24-1 | -
TGTGCCATCAGTCCCAAGGGGGGGGCAATTATGAATGAGCAGTTCTTC | CAISPKGGAIMNEQFF | - | TRBJ2-1 | TRBV10-3 | -
TGCAGTGCTGCAAAGGACAGGAATCAGCCCCAGCATTTT | CSAAKDRNQPQHF | once | TRBJ1-5 | TRBV20-1 | TRBD1
TGCGCCAGCAGCTTGAGTCCTTATAGCAATCAGCCCCAGCATTTT | CASSLSPYSNQPQHF | - | TRBJ1-5 | TRBV5-1 | -
TGCGCCAGCAGCCAAGAGGTAGTCGGGGATACGCAGTATTTT | CASSQEVVGDTQYF | - | TRBJ2-3 | TRBV4-3 | -
TGTGCCAGCACCCCCGGGCCGGGAGGGCCTTTAGATACGCAGTATTTT | CASTPGPGGPLDTQYF | few | TRBJ2-3 | TRBV11-3 | TRBD2
TGCGCCAGCAGCCAATGGACGGGCTCCTACAATGAGCAGTTCTTC | CASSQWTGSYNEQFF | few | TRBJ2-1 | TRBV4-3 | -
TGTGCCAGCAGCTTAGCGCTTTCCAGGAATCAGCCCCAGCATTTT | CASSLALSRNQPQHF | many | TRBJ1-5 | TRBV7-2 | -
TGTGCCAGCAGTCCGACAGGGGGGCAACCAGAGACCCAGTACTTC | CASSPTGGQPETQYF | - | TRBJ2-5 | TRBV6-5 | TRBD1
TGTGCCAGCAGTACCCCCGACAGATTAGCCAAAAACATTCAGTACTTC | CASSTPDRLAKNIQYF | - | TRBJ2-4 | TRBV6-2/TRBV6-3 | -
TGTGCCAGCAGCCCACAACGCCTCGACAGGGTGATGGTTGACAATCAGCCCCAGCATTTT | CASSPQRLDRVMVDNQPQHF | - | TRBJ1-5 | TRBV11-3 | TRBD1
TGTGCCAGCAGCGTAGGGTGGGCAGCCAATACCCAAGAGACCCAGTACTTC | CASSVGWAANTQETQYF | - | TRBJ2-5 | TRBV7-4 | -
TGTGCCATCAGTGACCTAGCGGGAGGCACAGATACGCAGTATTTT | CAISDLAGGTDTQYF | few | TRBJ2-3 | TRBV10-3 | TRBD2
TGTGCCACCAGTGATCGGACTAGCGGGAGCGAGACCCAGTACTTC | CATSDRTSGSETQYF | few | TRBJ2-5 | TRBV24-1 | TRBD2
TGCAGTGCTAGAGATCGGCACGAGCGGGAGACCTGGACAGATACGCAGTATTTT | CSARDRHERETWTDTQYF | - | TRBJ2-3 | TRBV20-1 | TRBD2
TGTGCCAGCAGCTTAGAGCCAGGGAGAAATGAAAAACTGTTTTTT | CASSLEPGRNEKLFF | few | TRBJ1-4 | TRBV11-3 | -
TGTGCCAGCAGCATCAGGGGCTACAATGAGCAGTTCTTC | CASSIRGYNEQFF | - | TRBJ2-1 | TRBV7-2 | -
TGTGCCAGCAGTTACTGGCGCGACACCGGGGAGCTGTTTTTT | CASSYWRDTGELFF | few | TRBJ2-2 | TRBV6-5 | -
TGTGCCAGCAGTTACTCTGGTAGCGGGAGGGATTACAATGAGCAGTTCTTC | CASSYSGSGRDYNEQFF | - | TRBJ2-1 | TRBV6-2/TRBV6-3 | TRBD2
TGTGCCAGTAGCCCAAGACTAGCCTGGGACACTGAAGCTTTCTTT | CASSPRLAWDTEAFF | few | TRBJ1-1 | TRBV19 | -
TGTGCCGGCAGCCCTCTCTCGGGAGGGCCGAATGAGCAGTTCTTC | CAGSPLSGGPNEQFF | - | TRBJ2-1 | TRBV11-2 | TRBD2
TGTGCCAGCAGCTTCCCGAAGCTTGGGGCTAGCGGGGCTAGCACAGATACGCAGTATTTT | CASSFPKLGASGASTDTQYF | few | TRBJ2-3 | TRBV7-2 | TRBD2
TGCGCCAGCAGCCAAGGGCTAGCGGGAGGGCCGGGGTCCTACAATGAGCAGTTCTTC | CASSQGLAGGPGSYNEQFF | - | TRBJ2-1 | TRBV4-1 | TRBD2
TGTGCCAGCAGCTTAGAGTGGGGAGGCTTCCATGAGCAGTTCTTC | CASSLEWGGFHEQFF | - | TRBJ2-1 | TRBV11-2 | -